These 9 T cell receptor beta chains were sequenced from one sample in a study of blood T cells in healthy people across ages. The second PCR ran roughly 6 to 11 cycles with a sample-barcoded 5' primer and J-beta primers. TCRdb processed the 5' RACE reads anew with MiXCR; each CDR3 protein has one entry. The sample gives 780,000 or so distinct CDR3 sequences, more than 55% of which show up once; 25% to 30% is in the top ten. The sequenced material came from blood. The receptors originated from a man aged 35 to 55 in good health.

This clonotype occurred a few times. The chain combines TRBV5-1 with TRBJ2-7; TRBD2 is a possible D gene (6 bases). Trimming shortened V by 3 bases and J by 0 bases, and 16 bases separated the two germline ends. The CDR3 is made up of 16 amino acids. CDR1 and CDR2 (germline): SGHRS, YFSETQ. CDR3 sequence: CASSWNRDLSSYEQYF. The CDR3 DNA reads as TGCGCCAGCAGCTGGAATAGGGACTTGTCCTCCTACGAGCAGTACTTC.

V and J are TRBV25-1 and TRBJ1-1, with D tentatively TRBD1 (5 bases). Germline CDR1 and CDR2: MGHDK and SYGVNS. V gave up 8 bases and J gave up 4 bases, with 11 bases separating them. The CDR3 spans 12 residues. CDR3 coding DNA: TGTGCCAGCCAACAGGATCTCACTGAAGCTTTCTTT. Protein: CASQQDLTEAFF.

This clonotype was recorded once. The chain links TRBV10-3 to TRBJ2-4, with D possibly TRBD2 on 6 matching bases. V dropped 4 bases and J dropped 0 bases, with 19 bases sitting between them. Looked up from germline, CDR1 is ENHRY and CDR2 is SYGVKD. The CDR3 is made up of 18 amino acids. The CDR3 coding sequence is TGTGCCATCAGTGGCGGAGGGAACGGTGCCCTAGCCAAAAACATTCAGTACTTC. Translation gives CAISGGGNGALAKNIQYF.

On this clonotype: The junction shows a germline mismatch at one end, possibly a read error. The J gene is TRBJ2-3, the V gene TRBV7-2; D is unclear. Per germline, CDR1 SGHTA and CDR2 FQGNSA. This CDR3 spans 12 amino acids. The CDR3 region has the DNA TGTGCTAGCAGCGACTTCACAGATACGCAGTATTTT. As protein: CASSDFTDTQYF.

The CDR3 DNA follows: TGTGCCAGCTCACCAAGGGGACCGTTAGACTACGAGCAGTACTTC. It encodes CASSPRGPLDYEQYF. V and J are TRBV18 and TRBJ2-5; tentatively, D is TRBD1 or TRBD2 (5 bases each). The end of the DNA aligns better with TRBJ2-7, so the J call may be wrong. The CDR3 sequence is 15 residues long. In germline, CDR1 is KGHSH, CDR2 LQKENI.

There are a few counts of this clonotype. The gene calls are TRBV5-1 and TRBJ2-6; unclear D gene. V was cut by 0 bases and J by 4 bases, with 8 bases left in between. The germline gives CDR1 SGHRS, CDR2 YFSETQ. CDR3 length equals 15 residues. CDR3 nucleotide sequence: TGCGCCAGCAGCTTGGGGTCGCGAGGGGCCAACGTCCTGACTTTC. It is translated as CASSLGSRGANVLTF.

V and J are TRBV7-7 and TRBJ2-1; 8 bases fit TRBD1. In germline, CDR1 is SSHAT, CDR2 FNYEAQ (reference sequence). V lost 2 bases, J lost 10 bases, and 10 bases stayed unmatched. The CDR3 has 15 residues. In nucleotides, the CDR3 is TGTGCCAGCAGCTTAACCCGGACAGGGAATGAGGAGCAGTTCTTC. Protein: CASSLTRTGNEEQFF.

The chain joins TRBV6-4 to TRBJ2-1, with 10 bases fitting TRBD2. There are 14 residues in the CDR3. Germline loops: CDR1 MRHNA, CDR2 SNTAGT. The V gene end was trimmed by 6 bases and the J gene end by 4 bases; junction bases not matched to a gene: 3. The CDR3 DNA reads TGTGCCAGCAGAGGGACTAGCGAATACAATGAGCAGTTCTTC. This codes for CASRGTSEYNEQFF.

This clonotype occurred many times. This chain connects TRBV4-2 to TRBJ2-5; D is ambiguous. V shed 3 bases and J shed 5 bases, with 7 bases lying between them. The length of the CDR3 is 12 residues. Germline lookup yields CDR1 LGHNA and CDR2 YNFKEQ. CDR3 sequence: CASSQTPETQYF. The CDR3 DNA reads as TGTGCCAGCAGCCAGACCCCGGAGACCCAGTACTTC.